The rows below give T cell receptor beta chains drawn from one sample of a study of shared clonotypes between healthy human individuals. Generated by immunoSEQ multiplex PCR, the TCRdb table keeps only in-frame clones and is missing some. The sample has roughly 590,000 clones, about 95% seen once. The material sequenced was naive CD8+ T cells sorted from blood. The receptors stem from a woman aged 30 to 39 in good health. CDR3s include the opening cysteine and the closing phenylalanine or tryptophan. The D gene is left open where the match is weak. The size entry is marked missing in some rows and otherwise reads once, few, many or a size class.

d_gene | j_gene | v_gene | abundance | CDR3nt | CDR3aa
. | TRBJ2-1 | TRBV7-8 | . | TGTGCCAGCAGCTCGGCAACAGGGAGGTCTATCGCTGAGCAGTTCTTC | CASSSATGRSIAEQFF
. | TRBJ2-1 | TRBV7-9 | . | TGTGCCAGCAGCCGCCGGGACGACAATGAGCAGTTCTTC | CASSRRDDNEQFF
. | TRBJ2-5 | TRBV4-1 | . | TGCGCCAGCAGCCAGGACAGCAGTCAAGAGACCCAGTACTTC | CASSQDSSQETQYF
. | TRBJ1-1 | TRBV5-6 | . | TGTGCCAGCAGCTTGGCAGGGGCTTACACTGAAGCTTTCTTT | CASSLAGAYTEAFF
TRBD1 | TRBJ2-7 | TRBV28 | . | TGTGCCAGCAGAATCATGACAGGGAATTCCGAGCAGTACTTC | CASRIMTGNSEQYF
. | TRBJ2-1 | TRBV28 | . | TGTGCCAGCAGTCCCCTAGGGCAAGGGGACAATGAGCAGTTCTTC | CASSPLGQGDNEQFF
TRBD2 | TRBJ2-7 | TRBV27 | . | TGTGCCAGCAGTACAACCGGGACTAGCGGCTACGAGCAGTACTTC | CASSTTGTSGYEQYF
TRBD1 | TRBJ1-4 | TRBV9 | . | TGTGCCAGCAGCGGGTCGGGGACAGGGAATGAAAAACTGTTTTTT | CASSGSGTGNEKLFF
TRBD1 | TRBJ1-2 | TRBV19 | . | TGTGCCAGTATCACCGGCGAGGGGGCTTTCGGCTACACCTTC | CASITGEGAFGYTF
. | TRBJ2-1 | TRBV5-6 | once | TGTGCCAGCAGCGAGACTAGAGCCAATGAGCAGTTCTTC | CASSETRANEQFF
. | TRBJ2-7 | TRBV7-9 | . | TGTGCCAGCACCCTGGACACCTACGAGCAGTACTTC | CASTLDTYEQYF
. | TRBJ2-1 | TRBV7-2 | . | TGTGCCAGCAGCTTAGCCCCAGGTGAGGGCGAGCAGTTCTTC | CASSLAPGEGEQFF
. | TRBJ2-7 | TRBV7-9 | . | TGTGCCAGCGGTGGGACTCACAACTACGAGCAGTACTTC | CASGGTHNYEQYF
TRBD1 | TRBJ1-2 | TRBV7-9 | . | TGTGCCAGCAGCTATGACAGGGGGCTCGTCTATGGCTACACCTTC | CASSYDRGLVYGYTF
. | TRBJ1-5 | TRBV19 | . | TGTGCCTCAACGATAGGCAATCAGCCCCAGCATTTT | CASTIGNQPQHF
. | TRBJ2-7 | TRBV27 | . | TGTGCCAGCTCCCCGACGTCAGTCTACGAGCAGTACTTC | CASSPTSVYEQYF
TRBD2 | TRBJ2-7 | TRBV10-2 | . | TGCGCCAGCAGTGAATCTCCAGCGGGATCCTACGAGCAGTACTTC | CASSESPAGSYEQYF
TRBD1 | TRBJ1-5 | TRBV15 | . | TGTGCCACCAGCAGAGTGGACAGGGGTCAGCCCCAGCATTTT | CATSRVDRGQPQHF
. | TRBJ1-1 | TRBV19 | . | TGTGCCAGTAGTAGGAGGACGGCTGAAGCTTTCTTT | CASSRRTAEAFF
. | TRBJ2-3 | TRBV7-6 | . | TGTGCCAGCAGCTTACAATGGGCCCGGGAAAGACCAGATACGCAGTATTTT | CASSLQWARERPDTQYF
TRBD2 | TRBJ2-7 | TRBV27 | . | TGTGCCAGCAGTTTATCGTTAGCGGGAGAGGAATACGAGCAGTACTTC | CASSLSLAGEEYEQYF
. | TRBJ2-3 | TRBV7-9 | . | TGTGCCAGCAGCGCAGAGCCGGGGGGCACAGATACGCAGTATTTT | CASSAEPGGTDTQYF
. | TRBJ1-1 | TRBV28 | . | TGTGCCAGCAGTCCCCATCCCGGGGGGCGCGATGAAGCTTTCTTT | CASSPHPGGRDEAFF
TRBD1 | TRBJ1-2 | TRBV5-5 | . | TGTGCCAGCAGCTTATCGAGACAGGGGATTAATGGCTACACCTTC | CASSLSRQGINGYTF
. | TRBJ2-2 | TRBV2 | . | TGTGCCAGCAGGCTCACTAGTGGGGACACCGGGGAGCTGTTTTTT | CASRLTSGDTGELFF
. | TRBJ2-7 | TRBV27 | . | TGTGCCAGCAGTATCACAGGCTACGAGCAGTACTTC | CASSITGYEQYF
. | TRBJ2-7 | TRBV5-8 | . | TGTGCCAGCACGTCGGACAGCTCCTTCTCCTACGAGCAGTACTTC | CASTSDSSFSYEQYF